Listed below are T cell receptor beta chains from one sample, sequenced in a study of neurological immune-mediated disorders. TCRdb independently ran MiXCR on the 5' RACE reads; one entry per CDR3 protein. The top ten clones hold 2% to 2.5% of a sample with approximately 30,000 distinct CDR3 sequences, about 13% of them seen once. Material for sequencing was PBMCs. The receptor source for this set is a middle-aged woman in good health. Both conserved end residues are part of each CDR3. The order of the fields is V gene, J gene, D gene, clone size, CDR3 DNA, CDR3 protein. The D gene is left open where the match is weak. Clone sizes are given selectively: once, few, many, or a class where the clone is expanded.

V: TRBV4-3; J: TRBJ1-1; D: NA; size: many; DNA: TGCGCCAGCAGCCAAGACTCCAAGGGAGAGGATGAAGCTTTCTTT; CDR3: CASSQDSKGEDEAFF
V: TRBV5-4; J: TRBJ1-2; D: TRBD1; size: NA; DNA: TGTGCCAGCAGCTTGGGGGGGACAGCCATTAACTATGGCTACACCTTC; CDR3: CASSLGGTAINYGYTF
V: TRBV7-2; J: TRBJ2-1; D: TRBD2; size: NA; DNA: TGTGCCAGCAGCTTCAGCGGGGGGGCCTCCAATGAGCAGTTCTTC; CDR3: CASSFSGGASNEQFF
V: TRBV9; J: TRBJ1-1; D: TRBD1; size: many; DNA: TGTGCCAGCAGCCCGAGGGACAGGGGGCTCGGAATGAACACTGAAGCTTTCTTT; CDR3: CASSPRDRGLGMNTEAFF
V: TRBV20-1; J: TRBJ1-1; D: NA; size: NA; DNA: TGCAGTGCCCGGGCGGGGAACACTGAAGCTCTCTTT; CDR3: CSARAGNTEALF
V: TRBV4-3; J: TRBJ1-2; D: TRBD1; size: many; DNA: TGCGCCAGCAGCCAAGACAGGGGGACTAACTATGGCTACACCTTC; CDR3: CASSQDRGTNYGYTF
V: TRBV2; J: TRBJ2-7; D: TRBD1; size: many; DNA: TGTGCCAGCAGGGACAGGGTTAGCTCCTACGAGCAGTACTTC; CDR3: CASRDRVSSYEQYF
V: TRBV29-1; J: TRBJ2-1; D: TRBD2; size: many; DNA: TGCAGCGCACAACGACTAGCGGGAGGTCCCGCTAGCTCCTACAATGAGCAGTTCTTC; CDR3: CSAQRLAGGPASSYNEQFF
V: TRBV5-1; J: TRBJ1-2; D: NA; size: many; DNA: TGCGCCAGCCGTGAGGACAGCCACTATGGCTACACCTTC; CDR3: CASREDSHYGYTF
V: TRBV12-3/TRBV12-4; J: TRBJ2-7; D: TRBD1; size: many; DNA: TGTGCCAGCAGACGCTCCGGGACAGGCGCCTACGAGCAGTACTTC; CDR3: CASRRSGTGAYEQYF
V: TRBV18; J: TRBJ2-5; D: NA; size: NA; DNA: TGTGCCAGCTCACCAGACGTGGAGACCCAGTACTTC; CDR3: CASSPDVETQYF
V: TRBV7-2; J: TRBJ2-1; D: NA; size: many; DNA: TGTGCCAGCAGCTTAGCGGCCGGGACTTTTAATGAGCAGTTCTTC; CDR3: CASSLAAGTFNEQFF
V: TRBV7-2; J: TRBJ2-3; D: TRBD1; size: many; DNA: TGTGCCAGCAGCATCGACAGGGGGCGCCCAGATACGCAGTATTTT; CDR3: CASSIDRGRPDTQYF
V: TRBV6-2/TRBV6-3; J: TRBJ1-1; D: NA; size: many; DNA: TGTGCCAGCAGTTACGAGGGGAGCACTGAAGCTTTCTTT; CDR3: CASSYEGSTEAFF
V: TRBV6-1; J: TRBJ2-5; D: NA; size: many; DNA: TGTGCCAGCAGTGCGCCCGACAGGTCCCGGTACTTC; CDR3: CASSAPDRSRYF
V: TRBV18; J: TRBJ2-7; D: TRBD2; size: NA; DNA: TGTGCCAGCTCACCACCGACTAGCGGGAGGAGATACGAGCAGTACTTC; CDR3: CASSPPTSGRRYEQYF
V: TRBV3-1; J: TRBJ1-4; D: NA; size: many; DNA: TGTGCCAGCAGCCAAGAAGCCAGCCCCGCAACTAATGAAAAACTGTTTTTT; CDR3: CASSQEASPATNEKLFF
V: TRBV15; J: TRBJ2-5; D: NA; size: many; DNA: TGTGCCACCAGCAGCCGGGACGTAGAAGAGACCCAGTACTTC; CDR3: CATSSRDVEETQYF
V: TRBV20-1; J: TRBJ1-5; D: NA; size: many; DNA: TGCAGTGCCACTCAAAATAGCAATCAGCCCCAGCATTTT; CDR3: CSATQNSNQPQHF
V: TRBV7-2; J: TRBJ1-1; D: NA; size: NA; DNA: TGTGCCAGCAGCTTAGCTGAGAGGTCTGAAGCTTTCTTT; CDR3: CASSLAERSEAFF
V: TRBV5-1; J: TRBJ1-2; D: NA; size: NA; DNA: TGCGCCAGCTGCTTCGGAGACAGTAACTATGGCTACACCTTC; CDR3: CASCFGDSNYGYTF
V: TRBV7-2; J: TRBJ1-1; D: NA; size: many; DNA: TGTGCCAGCAGCTTAGACTTACAGAGCCGGTCCACTGAAGCTTTCTTT; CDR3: CASSLDLQSRSTEAFF